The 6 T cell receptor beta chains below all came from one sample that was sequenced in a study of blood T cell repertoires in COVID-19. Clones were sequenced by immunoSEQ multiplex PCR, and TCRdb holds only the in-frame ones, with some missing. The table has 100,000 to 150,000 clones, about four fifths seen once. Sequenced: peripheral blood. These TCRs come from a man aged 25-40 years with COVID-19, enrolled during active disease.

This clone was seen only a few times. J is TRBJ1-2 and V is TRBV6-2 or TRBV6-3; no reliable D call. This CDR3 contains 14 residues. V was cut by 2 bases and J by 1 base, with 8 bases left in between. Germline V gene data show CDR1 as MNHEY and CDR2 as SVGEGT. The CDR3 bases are TGTGCCAGCAGTTACCTACGGGGTAACTATGGCTACACCTTC. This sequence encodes CASSYLRGNYGYTF.

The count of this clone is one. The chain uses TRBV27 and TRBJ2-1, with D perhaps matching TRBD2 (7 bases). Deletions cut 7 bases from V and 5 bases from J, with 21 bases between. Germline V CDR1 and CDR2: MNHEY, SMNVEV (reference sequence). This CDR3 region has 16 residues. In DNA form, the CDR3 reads TGTGCCAGCACCCCTTGGAGAGGGGGGGCCAACAATGAGCAGTTCTTC. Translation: CASTPWRGGANNEQFF.

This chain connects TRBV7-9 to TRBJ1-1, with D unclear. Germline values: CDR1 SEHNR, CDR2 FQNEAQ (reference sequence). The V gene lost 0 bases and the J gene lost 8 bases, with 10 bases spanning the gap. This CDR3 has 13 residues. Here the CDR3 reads CASSLAPAGEAFF. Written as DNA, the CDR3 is TGTGCCAGCAGCTTAGCTCCAGCGGGAGAAGCTTTCTTT.

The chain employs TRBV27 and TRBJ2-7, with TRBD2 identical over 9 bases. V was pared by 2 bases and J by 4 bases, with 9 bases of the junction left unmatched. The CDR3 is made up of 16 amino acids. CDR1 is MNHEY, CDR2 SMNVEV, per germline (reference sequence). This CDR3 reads CASSLGAGGIGYEQYF. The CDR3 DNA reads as TGTGCCAGCAGTTTAGGAGCGGGAGGAATAGGGTACGAGCAGTACTTC.

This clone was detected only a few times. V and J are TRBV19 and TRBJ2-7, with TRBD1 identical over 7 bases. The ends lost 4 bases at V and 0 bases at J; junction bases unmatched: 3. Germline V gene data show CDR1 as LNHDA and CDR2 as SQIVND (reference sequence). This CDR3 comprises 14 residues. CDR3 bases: TGTGCCAGTAGTACAAGGACAGGCTCCTACGAGCAGTACTTC. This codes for CASSTRTGSYEQYF.

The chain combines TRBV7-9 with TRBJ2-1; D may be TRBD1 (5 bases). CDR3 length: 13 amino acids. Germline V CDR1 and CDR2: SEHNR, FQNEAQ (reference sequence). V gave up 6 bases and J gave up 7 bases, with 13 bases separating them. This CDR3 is CASRPQGRNEQFF. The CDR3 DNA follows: TGTGCCAGCAGACCGCAGGGTCGTAATGAGCAGTTCTTC.